This T cell receptor (beta chain) was identified in a study of OX40 agonist ivuxolimab in advanced cancers. Study overall: Dose-escalation patients were diagnosed with hepatocellular carcinoma, melanoma, renal cell cancer or head and neck cancer.

TCRdb's copy holds only in-frame clones and misses some; the assay was immunoSEQ multiplex PCR. This repertoire shows around 62,000 clones, approximately 86% found once; its top ten account for roughly 1.1%. The cohort excluded patients with autoimmune disease history or systemic immunosuppression. The ends lost 4 bases at V and 7 bases at J; junction bases unmatched: 10. Germline V gives CDR1 SGHNT, CDR2 YYREEE (reference sequence). The CDR3 spans 15 residues. The origin of this receptor is an adult with an advanced solid tumor such as melanoma, head and neck, liver or kidney cancer. The V gene is TRBV5-4, the J gene TRBJ2-2, with 7 bases matching TRBD2. The starting material was CD4+ or CD8+ T cells sorted from blood, obtained in a trial of the OX40 agonist ivuxolimab. The CDR3 coding sequence is TGTGCCAGCAGCCTCCAGGCGGGGGTGGGCGGGGAGCTGTTTTTT. This encodes CASSLQAGVGGELFF.